This TCR beta chain originates from a study of blood T cells in healthy people across ages. Overall study results and limits: CMV status of donors was unknown, possibly confounding expanded clonotype changes.

With regard to this clonotype: The antigen is undetermined.

Trimming stripped 4 bases from V and 5 bases from J, with 14 bases between. CDR1 is SGHTA, CDR2 FQGNSA, per germline. This CDR3 spans 14 amino acids. A second PCR of roughly 6 to 12 cycles used a sample-barcoded 5' primer and a J-beta primer mix. MiXCR, run by TCRdb on the 5' RACE reads, gives a single entry per CDR3 protein. In the table there are 1.8 million or so distinct CDR3 sequences, 35% to 50% of which are singletons. The sample was blood. The origin of this receptor is a human donor in good health. J is TRBJ1-1 and V is TRBV7-2, with D tentatively TRBD1 (5 bases). Here the CDR3 reads CASSSPGGGTEAFF. In DNA, the CDR3 is TGTGCCAGCAGCTCGCCCGGGGGTGGGACTGAAGCTTTCTTT.